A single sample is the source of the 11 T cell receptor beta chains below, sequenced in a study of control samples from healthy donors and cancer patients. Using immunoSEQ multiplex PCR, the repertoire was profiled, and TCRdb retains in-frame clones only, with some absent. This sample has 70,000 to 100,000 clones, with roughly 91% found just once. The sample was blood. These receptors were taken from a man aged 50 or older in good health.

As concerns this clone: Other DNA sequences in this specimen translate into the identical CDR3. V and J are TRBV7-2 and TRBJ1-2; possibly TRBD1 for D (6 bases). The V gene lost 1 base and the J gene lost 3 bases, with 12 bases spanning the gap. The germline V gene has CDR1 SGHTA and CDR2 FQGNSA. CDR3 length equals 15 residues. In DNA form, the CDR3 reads TGTGCCAGCAGCTTAGGATCGGGGGGCTACTATGGCTACACCTTC. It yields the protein CASSLGSGGYYGYTF. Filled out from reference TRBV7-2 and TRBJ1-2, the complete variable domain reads GAGVSQSPSNKVTEKGKDVELRCDPISGHTALYWYRQSLGQGLEFLIYFQGNSAPDKSGLPSDRFSAERTGGSVSTLTIQRTQQEDSAVYLCASSLGSGGYYGYTFGSGTRLTVV.

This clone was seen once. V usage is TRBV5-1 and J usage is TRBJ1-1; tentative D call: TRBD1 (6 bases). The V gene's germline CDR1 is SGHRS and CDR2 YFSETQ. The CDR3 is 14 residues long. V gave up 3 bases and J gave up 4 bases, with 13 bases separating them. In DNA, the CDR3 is TGCGCCAGCAGCTCAGGGGAAGGGGGCACTGAAGCTTTCTTT. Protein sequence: CASSSGEGGTEAFF.

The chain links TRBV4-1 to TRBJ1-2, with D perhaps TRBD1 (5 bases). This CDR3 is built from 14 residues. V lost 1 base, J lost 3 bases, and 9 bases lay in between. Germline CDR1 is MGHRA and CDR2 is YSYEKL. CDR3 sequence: CASSQAGGYYGYTF. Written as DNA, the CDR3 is TGCGCCAGCAGCCAAGCGGGGGGGTACTATGGCTACACCTTC.

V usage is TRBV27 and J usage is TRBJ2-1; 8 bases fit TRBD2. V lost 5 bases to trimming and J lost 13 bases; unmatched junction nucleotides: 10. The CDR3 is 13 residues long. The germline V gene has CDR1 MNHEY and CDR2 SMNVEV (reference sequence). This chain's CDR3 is CASSLGLVESQFF. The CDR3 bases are TGTGCCAGCAGTCTGGGACTAGTCGAGTCTCAGTTCTTC.

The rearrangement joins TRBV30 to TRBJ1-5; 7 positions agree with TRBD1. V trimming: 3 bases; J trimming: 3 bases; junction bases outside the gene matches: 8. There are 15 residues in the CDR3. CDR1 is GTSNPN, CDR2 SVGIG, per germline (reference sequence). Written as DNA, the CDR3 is TGTGCCTGGAGCACCCCGGACAGGAACAATCAGCCCCAGCATTTT. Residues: CAWSTPDRNNQPQHF.

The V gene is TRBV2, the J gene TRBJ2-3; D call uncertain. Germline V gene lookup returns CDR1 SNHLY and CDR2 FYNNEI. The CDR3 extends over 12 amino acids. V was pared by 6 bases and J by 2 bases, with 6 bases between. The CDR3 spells CASRAYTDTQYF. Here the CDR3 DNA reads TGTGCCAGCAGGGCCTACACAGATACGCAGTATTTT.

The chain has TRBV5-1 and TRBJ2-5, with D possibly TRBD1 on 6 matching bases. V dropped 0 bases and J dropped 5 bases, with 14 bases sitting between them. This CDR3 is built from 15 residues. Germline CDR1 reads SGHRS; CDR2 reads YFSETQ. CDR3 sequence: CASSLGTAQTETQYF. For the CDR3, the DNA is TGCGCCAGCAGCTTGGGGACAGCCCAAACCGAGACCCAGTACTTC.

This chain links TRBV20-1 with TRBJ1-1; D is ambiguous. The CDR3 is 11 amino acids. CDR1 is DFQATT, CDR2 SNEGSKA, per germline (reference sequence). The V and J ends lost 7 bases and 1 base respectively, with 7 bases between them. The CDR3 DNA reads TGCAGTGGGGATTGGAACACTGAAGCTTTCTTT. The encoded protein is CSGDWNTEAFF.

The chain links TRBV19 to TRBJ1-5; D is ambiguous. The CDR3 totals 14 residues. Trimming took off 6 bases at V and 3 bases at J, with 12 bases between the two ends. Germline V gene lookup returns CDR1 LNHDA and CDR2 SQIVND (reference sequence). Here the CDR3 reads CASRIGRDNQPQHF. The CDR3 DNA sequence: TGTGCCAGTAGGATCGGACGGGACAATCAGCCCCAGCATTTT.

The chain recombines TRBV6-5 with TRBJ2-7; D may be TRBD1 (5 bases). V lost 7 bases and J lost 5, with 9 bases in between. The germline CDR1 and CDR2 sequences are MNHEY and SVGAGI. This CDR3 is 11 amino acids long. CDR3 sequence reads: CASTQGHEQYF. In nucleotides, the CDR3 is TGTGCCAGCACCCAGGGCCACGAGCAGTACTTC.

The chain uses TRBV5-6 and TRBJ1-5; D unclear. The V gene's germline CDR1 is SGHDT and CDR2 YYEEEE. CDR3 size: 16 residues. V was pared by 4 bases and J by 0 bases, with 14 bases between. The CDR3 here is CASSRGFTYSNQPQHF. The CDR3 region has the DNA TGTGCCAGCAGCCGCGGATTCACTTATAGCAATCAGCCCCAGCATTTT.